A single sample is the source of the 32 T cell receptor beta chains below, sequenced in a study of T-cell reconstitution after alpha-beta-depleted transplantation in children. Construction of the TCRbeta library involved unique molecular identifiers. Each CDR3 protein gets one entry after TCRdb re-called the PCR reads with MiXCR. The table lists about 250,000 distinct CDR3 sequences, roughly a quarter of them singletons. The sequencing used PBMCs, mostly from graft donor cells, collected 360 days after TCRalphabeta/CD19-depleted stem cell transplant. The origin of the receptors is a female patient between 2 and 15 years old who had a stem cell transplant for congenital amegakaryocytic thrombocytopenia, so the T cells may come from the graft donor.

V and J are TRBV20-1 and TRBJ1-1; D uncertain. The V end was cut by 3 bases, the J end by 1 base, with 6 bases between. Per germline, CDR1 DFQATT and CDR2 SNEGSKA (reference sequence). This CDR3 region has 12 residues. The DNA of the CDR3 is TGCAGTGCTAGCCCGGGGAACACTGAAGCTTTCTTT. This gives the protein CSASPGNTEAFF.

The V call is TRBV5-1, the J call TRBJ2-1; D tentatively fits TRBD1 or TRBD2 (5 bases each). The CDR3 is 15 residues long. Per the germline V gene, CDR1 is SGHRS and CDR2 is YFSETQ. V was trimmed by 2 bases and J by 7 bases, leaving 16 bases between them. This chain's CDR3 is CASSLLQVRGNEQFF. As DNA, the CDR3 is TGCGCCAGCAGCTTACTACAGGTCCGAGGGAATGAGCAGTTCTTC.

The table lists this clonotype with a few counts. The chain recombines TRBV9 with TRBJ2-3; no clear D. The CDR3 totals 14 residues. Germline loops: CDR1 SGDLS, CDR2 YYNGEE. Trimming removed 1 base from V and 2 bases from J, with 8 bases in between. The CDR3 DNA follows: TGTGCCAGCAGCGTAACGGGTTTCACAGATACGCAGTATTTT. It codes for CASSVTGFTDTQYF.

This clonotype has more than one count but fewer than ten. DNA of the CDR3: TGTGCCAGCAGTCGCCGGGGACGGTCTTTCTACGAGCAGTACTTC. As protein: CASSRRGRSFYEQYF. The genes are TRBV28 and TRBJ2-7; D is tentatively TRBD1 or TRBD2 (5 bases each). CDR3 length: 15 amino acids. Germline lookup yields CDR1 MDHEN and CDR2 SYDVKM. Trimming shortened V by 5 bases and J by 3 bases, and 17 bases separated the two germline ends.

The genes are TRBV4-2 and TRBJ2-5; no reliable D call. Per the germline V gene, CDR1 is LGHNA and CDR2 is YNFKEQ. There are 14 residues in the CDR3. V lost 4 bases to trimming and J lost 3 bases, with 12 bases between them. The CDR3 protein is CASSPLKAEETQYF. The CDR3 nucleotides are TGTGCCAGCAGCCCATTGAAGGCGGAAGAGACCCAGTACTTC.

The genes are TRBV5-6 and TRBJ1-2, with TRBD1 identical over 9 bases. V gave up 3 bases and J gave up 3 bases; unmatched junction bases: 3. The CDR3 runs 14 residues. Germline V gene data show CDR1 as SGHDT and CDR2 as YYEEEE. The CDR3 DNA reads TGTGCCAGCAGCTCTCGGACAGGGGACTATGGCTACACCTTC. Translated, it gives CASSSRTGDYGYTF. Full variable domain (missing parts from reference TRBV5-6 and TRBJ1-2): DAGVTQSPTHLIKTRGQQVTLRCSPKSGHDTVSWYQQALGQGPQFIFQYYEEEERQRGNFPDRFSGHQFPNYSSELNVNALLLGDSALYLCASSSRTGDYGYTFGSGTRLTVV.

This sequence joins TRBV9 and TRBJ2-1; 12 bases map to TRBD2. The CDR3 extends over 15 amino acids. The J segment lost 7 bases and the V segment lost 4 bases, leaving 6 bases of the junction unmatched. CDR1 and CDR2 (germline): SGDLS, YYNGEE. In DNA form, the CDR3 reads TGTGCCAGCAGCCCTAGCGGGGGGGCGATAAATGAGCAGTTCTTC. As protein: CASSPSGGAINEQFF.

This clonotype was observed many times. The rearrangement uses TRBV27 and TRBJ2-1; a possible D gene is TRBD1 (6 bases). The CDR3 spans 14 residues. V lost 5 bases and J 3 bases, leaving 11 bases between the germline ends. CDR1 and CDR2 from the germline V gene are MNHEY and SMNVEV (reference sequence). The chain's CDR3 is CASSHRDNYNEQFF. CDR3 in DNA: TGTGCCAGCAGTCACCGGGACAACTACAATGAGCAGTTCTTC.

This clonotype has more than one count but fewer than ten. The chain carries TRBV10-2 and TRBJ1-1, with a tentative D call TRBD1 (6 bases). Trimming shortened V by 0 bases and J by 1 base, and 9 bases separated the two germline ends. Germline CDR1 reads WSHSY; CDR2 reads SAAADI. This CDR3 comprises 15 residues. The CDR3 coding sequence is TGCGCCAGCAGTGAGTCCCCGGGGGCGAACACTGAAGCTTTCTTT. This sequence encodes CASSESPGANTEAFF.

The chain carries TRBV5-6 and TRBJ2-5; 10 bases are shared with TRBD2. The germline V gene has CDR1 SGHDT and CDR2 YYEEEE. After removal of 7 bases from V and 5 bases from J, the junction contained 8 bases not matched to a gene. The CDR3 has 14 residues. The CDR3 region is CASRPGLASETQYF. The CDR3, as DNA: TGTGCCAGCCGACCGGGACTAGCGTCCGAGACCCAGTACTTC.

CDR3 sequence reads: CASSRHLDDVGGVNTEAFF. DNA for the CDR3: TGTGCCAGCAGCCGCCATTTGGACGATGTTGGTGGGGTGAACACTGAAGCTTTCTTT. The rearrangement joins TRBV7-6 to TRBJ1-1; no definite D call. There are 19 residues in the CDR3. The V gene lost 5 bases and the J gene lost 0 bases, with 25 bases spanning the gap. Germline CDR1 SGHVS, CDR2 FNYEAQ.

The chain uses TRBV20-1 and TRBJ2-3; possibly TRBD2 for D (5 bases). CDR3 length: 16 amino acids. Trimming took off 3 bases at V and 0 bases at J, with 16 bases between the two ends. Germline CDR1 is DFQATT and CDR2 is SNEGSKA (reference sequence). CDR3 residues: CSASKMAGYSTDTQYF. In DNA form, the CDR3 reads TGCAGTGCTAGTAAGATGGCGGGTTATAGCACAGATACGCAGTATTTT.

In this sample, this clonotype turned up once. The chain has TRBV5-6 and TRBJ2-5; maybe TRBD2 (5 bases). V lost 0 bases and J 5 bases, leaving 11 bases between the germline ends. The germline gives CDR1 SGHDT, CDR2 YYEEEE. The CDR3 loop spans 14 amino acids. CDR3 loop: CASSLARGIETQYF. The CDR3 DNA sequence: TGTGCCAGCAGCTTGGCTCGGGGTATTGAGACCCAGTACTTC.

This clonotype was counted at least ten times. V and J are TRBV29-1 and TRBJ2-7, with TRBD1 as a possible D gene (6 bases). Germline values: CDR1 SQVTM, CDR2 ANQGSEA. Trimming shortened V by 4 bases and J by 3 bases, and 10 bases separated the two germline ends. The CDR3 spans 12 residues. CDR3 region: CSVVGRGYEQYF. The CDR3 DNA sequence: TGCAGCGTTGTAGGCAGGGGCTACGAGCAGTACTTC.

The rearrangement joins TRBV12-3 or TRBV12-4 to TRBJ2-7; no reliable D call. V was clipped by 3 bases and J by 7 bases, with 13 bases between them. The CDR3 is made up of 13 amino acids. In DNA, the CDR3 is TGTGCCAGCAGTTTCATAGTGGGCTCAGAGCAGTACTTC. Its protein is CASSFIVGSEQYF.

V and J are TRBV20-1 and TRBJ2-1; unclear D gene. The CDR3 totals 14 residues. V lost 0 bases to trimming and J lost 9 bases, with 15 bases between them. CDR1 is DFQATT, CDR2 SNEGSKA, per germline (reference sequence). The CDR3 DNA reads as TGCAGTGCTAGAGACCCCACTGGGTCAGGTGAGCAGTTCTTC. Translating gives CSARDPTGSGEQFF.

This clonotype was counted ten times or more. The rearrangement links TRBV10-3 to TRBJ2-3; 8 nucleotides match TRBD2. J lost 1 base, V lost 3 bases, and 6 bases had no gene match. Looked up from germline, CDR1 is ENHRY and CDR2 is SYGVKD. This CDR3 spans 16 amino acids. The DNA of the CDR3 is TGTGCCATCAGTGAATCAAGCGGGGGAGGCACAGATACGCAGTATTTT. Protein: CAISESSGGGTDTQYF.

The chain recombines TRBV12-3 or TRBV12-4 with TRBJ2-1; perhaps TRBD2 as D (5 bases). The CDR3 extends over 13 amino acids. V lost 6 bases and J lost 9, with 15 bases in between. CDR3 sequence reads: CASSKPPRAEQFF. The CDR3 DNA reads TGTGCCAGCAGCAAACCGCCGCGGGCTGAGCAGTTCTTC.

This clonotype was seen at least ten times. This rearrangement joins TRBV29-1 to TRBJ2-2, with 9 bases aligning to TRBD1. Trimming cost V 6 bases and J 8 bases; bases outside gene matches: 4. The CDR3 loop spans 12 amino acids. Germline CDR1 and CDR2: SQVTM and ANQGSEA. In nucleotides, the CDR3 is TGCAGCGTACAGGGGGCAGGTGGGGAGCTGTTTTTT. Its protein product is CSVQGAGGELFF.

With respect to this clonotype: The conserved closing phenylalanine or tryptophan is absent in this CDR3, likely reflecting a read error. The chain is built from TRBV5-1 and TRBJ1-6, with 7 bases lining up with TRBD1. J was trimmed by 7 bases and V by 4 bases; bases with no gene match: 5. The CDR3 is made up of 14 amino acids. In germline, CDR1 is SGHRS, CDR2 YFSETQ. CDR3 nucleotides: TGCGCCAGCAGCAGGGGACAGTTAAATTCACCCCTCCACTGT. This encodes CASSRGQLNSPLHC.

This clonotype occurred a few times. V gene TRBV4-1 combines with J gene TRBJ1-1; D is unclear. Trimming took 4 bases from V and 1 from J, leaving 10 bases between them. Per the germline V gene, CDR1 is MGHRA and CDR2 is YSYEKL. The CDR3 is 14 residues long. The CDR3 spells CASSPGNENTEAFF. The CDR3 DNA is TGCGCCAGCAGCCCCGGAAACGAGAACACTGAAGCTTTCTTT.

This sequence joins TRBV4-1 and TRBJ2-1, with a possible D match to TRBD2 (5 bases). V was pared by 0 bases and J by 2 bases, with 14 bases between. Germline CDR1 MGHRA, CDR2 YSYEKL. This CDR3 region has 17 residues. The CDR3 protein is CASSQEGWLAAYNEQFF. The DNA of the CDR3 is TGCGCCAGCAGCCAAGAGGGCTGGCTAGCTGCCTACAATGAGCAGTTCTTC.

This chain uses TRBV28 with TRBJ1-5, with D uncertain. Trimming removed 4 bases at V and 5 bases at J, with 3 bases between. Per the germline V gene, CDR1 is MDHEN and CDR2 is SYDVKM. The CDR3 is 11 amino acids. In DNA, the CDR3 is TGTGCCAGCAGTTCATATCAGCCCCAGCATTTT. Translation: CASSSYQPQHF.

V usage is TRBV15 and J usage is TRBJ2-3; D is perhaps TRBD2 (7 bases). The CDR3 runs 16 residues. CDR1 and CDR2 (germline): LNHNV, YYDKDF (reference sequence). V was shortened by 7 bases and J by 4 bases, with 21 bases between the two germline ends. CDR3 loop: CATTPPPSGGSDTQYF. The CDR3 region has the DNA TGTGCCACCACCCCTCCACCCTCGGGGGGCTCAGATACGCAGTATTTT.

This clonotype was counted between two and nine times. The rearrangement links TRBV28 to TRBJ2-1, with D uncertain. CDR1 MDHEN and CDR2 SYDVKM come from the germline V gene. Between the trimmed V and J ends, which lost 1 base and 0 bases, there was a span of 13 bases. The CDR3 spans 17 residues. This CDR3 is CASSLSALHFSYNEQFF. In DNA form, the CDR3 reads TGTGCCAGCAGTTTATCTGCCCTACACTTCTCCTACAATGAGCAGTTCTTC.

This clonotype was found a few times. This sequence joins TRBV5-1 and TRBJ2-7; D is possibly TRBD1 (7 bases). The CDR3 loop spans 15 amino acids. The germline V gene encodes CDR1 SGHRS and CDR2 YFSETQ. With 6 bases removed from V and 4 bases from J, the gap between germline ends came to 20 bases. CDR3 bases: TGCGCCAGCACCCAGGGGGATGGTAGCGGATACGAGCAGTACTTC. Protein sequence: CASTQGDGSGYEQYF.

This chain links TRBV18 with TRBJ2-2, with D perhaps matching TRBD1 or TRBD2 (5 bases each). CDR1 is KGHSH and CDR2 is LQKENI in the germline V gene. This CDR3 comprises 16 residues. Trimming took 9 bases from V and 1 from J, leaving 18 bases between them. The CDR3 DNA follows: TGTGCCAGGCCCATCACGGGACCGAAGAACACCGGGGAGCTGTTTTTT. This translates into CARPITGPKNTGELFF.

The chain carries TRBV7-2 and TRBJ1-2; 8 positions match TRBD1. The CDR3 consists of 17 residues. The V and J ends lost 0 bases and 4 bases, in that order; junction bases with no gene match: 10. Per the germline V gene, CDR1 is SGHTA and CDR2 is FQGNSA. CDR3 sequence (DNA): TGTGCCAGCAGCTTAGCCCCCGGTAGGACAGGGTTCTATGGCTACACCTTC. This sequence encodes CASSLAPGRTGFYGYTF. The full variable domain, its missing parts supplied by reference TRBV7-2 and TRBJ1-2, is GAGVSQSPSNKVTEKGKDVELRCDPISGHTALYWYRQSLGQGLEFLIYFQGNSAPDKSGLPSDRFSAERTGGSVSTLTIQRTQQEDSAVYLCASSLAPGRTGFYGYTFGSGTRLTVV.

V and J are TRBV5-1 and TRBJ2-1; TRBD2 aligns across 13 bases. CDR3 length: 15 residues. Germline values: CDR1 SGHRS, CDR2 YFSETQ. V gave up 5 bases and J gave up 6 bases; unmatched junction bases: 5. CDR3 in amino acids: CASRRTSGSSNEQFF. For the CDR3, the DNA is TGCGCCAGCAGACGGACTAGCGGGAGTAGCAATGAGCAGTTCTTC.

The CDR3: CASSLGAQETQYF. CDR3 nucleotides: TGTGCCAGCAGTCTGGGCGCCCAAGAGACCCAGTACTTC. This rearrangement joins TRBV25-1 to TRBJ2-5; D remains ambiguous. The CDR3 is 13 residues long. Germline V gene lookup returns CDR1 MGHDK and CDR2 SYGVNS. Trimming removed 5 bases from V and 1 base from J, with 8 bases in between.

CDR3 DNA: TGCAGTGCTCAAGTCGACAGGGCCAAAAACATTCAGTACTTC. It codes for CSAQVDRAKNIQYF. This chain connects TRBV20-1 to TRBJ2-4; a weak D match, TRBD1 (6 bases). CDR1 DFQATT and CDR2 SNEGSKA come from the germline V gene (reference sequence). Trimming left V 5 bases short and J 1 base short, with 12 bases between. The CDR3 length is 14 residues.

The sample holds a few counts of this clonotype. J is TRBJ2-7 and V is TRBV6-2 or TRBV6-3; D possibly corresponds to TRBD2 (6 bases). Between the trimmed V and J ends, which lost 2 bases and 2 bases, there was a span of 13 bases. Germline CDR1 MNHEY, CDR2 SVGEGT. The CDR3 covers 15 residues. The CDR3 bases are TGTGCCAGCAGTTACCCCCGGGACTCCACCTACGAGCAGTACTTC. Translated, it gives CASSYPRDSTYEQYF.